This T cell receptor (beta chain) was profiled in a study of T cell responses to AZD1222 COVID-19 vaccine (dated by TCRdb to the early 2020s). In the study overall: AZD1222 recipients with second doses at about 4 weeks or about 12 weeks were pooled, because spike-specific TCR depth and breadth did not differ between schedules. A total of over 230 trial participants underwent TCR sequencing, of whom under 220 had received two doses of AZD1222 and approximately 25 had received two doses of the MenACWY control vaccine. Enrollment into the trials was organized by age into subgroups of 18-55, 56-69 and 70-plus years, and those subgroups contained roughly 150, 30 and 60 TCR-sequenced participants, respectively.

Relative to germline, V is 5 bases shorter and J is 4 bases shorter, with 14 bases between their ends. The germline V gene gives CDR1 as MNHEY and CDR2 as SVGAGI. From the cysteine through the phenylalanine, the CDR3 covers 14 amino acids. Only the CDR3 part of the read is kept: 42 bases, read in frame from the first base. For this clone: The antigen it recognizes is unknown. No clone much larger than this one lies a single base away; base qualities are absent. This sample also contains other DNA sequences that code for the same CDR3.

The CDR3 regions of human TCRbeta chains were analyzed by immunosequencing. As for how the authors treated the data: Repertoire TCRs were checked for matches against a reference library of SARS-CoV-2-specific TCRs that had been generated using the MIRA antigen-specificity platform. Breadth was defined as the fraction of unique TCRs that were SARS-CoV-2-associated. Depth was defined as the fraction of total T cells that were SARS-CoV-2-associated. Using the MIRA data, every spike-specific TCR was mapped to the spike region that the TCR reacted to and assigned to either a CD4 or a CD8 class. Log10-transformed breadth and depth values were compared by one-way ANOVA with Sidak's multiple comparisons tests. Imported from immuneACCESS, the table was reduced by TCRdb to in-frame sequences with V and J called. These copies leave out some clones; in studies compared against another copy, an unresolved V gene accounts for under half, and the cause of the remainder is not known. The V and J calls and clone size are taken from that table; D and trimming were inferred from the DNA. In all, the sample holds fewer than 200,000 clones, and around 92% of those were seen once. 1% to 1.5% of the sample is in the top ten clones.

The meaning of the sample's time point label: baseline before first vaccination. Vaccinee samples were obtained from the UK trials COV001 and COV002, which included a single-blind randomized controlled phase 2/3 trial of AZD1222 (ChAdOx1 nCoV-19) in healthy adults. For TCRbeta chain sequencing, PBMC samples were collected from trial participants at day 0 and at day 28 after the second dose. Overall results and qualifications from the work: Participants were mostly white British and included more females than males, and it was suggested by the authors that clonal diversity may have been underestimated. In the small 56-69-year group, the increase in depth fell short of significance, most likely because of low power. The whole spike protein was spanned by vaccine-associated CD4 TCRs, and dominant responses were seen in regions 160-218 and 743-854. Because no samples from the day 14 peak response were available, repertoires could be characterized only after the peak T cell response. Reportedly, close to half of the unique spike-specific TCRs recognized epitopes lying outside the regions that are mutated in the B.1.351 and B.1.1.7 variants. Conclusions about previously exposed vaccinees were limited because only six AZD1222 recipients were SARS-CoV-2 seropositive at baseline. Spike-specific TCR breadth and depth rose significantly after two AZD1222 doses compared with day 0 and with MenACWY recipients.

The rearrangement combines TRBV6-5 with TRBJ1-2, and the D gene may be TRBD1, 6 bases matching. This material consisted of peripheral blood, taken on day 0 of AZD1222 vaccination. The clonotype comes from an adult in good health. The sequence in DNA is TGTGCCAGCAGTCGCACGGGGGGCGGCTATGGCTACACCTTC. Translated, this gives CASSRTGGGYGYTF.